The T cell receptor beta chain described here comes from a study of cytomegalovirus exposure and HLA in healthy donors listed by TCRdb under 2017. Describing the broader study: An earlier analysis of 587 of the donors reported 276 Gb of sequence data and 95 million to 140 million unique TCR beta sequences obtained from approximately 180 million T cells. An early release covering just under 650 HLA-typed donors comprised about 300 gigabases of sequencing data and roughly 86 million unique TCR sequences. Of the roughly 400 genotyped donors, over 65% fell in the genetic ancestry cluster associated with self-reported Caucasian donors. The study aimed to test whether cataloging public T cell receptors could reveal signatures of past pathogen exposure. The study profiled the T cell repertoires of fewer than 850 subjects by immunosequencing and related them to cytomegalovirus serostatus. Besides the first cohort of around 700 subjects, a separate validation cohort made up of about 120 different subjects was used. To predict cytomegalovirus infection status, the study combined high-throughput TCR immunosequencing, statistical association of individual TCRs with disease status, and machine learning. To study patterns of TCR occurrence, a later analysis re-analyzed previously published TCR beta repertoires from 700 or so donors and added high-resolution HLA genotyping. Rather than drawing on any new phenotypic data, the later analysis identified candidate immune exposures from TCR beta sequences and the way those sequences occurred across donors. An earlier analysis of some 500 of the donors used high-throughput TCR beta sequencing to judge whether each TCR beta V gene segment behaved as functional or pseudogenic. Alongside the repertoire data, information on donor age, sex, ethnicity and CMV serostatus was compiled. Genome-wide SNP genotypes for about 65% of the 666 donors were used in a later genetic analysis, which treated that subset as a discovery cohort. All discovery cohort repertoires had been generated using a single sequencing platform. HLA typing included class I and class II loci at four-digit resolution. The number of typed donors differed by locus: roughly 620-640 for A, B, C, DRB1 and DQB1; 500 to 550 for DQA1; 600 to 610 for DPA1; and 400 to 480 for DPB1. Roughly 5 DR-DQ haplotypes were handled as single units for association and clustering, since linkage in the cohort was strong. Among about 400 genotyped donors of the cohort, an average of around 250,000 unique TCR beta nucleotide sequences was sequenced per donor, of which roughly 18% were non-productive. Points the paper makes about the study in general: In a later analysis, TCR association rates were found to vary across HLA loci, with the most associated TCRs seen for DRB1 alleles and the fewest for HLA-C alleles. In an earlier analysis of roughly 560 of the donors, most TCR beta V segments were observed in productive rearrangements about 87% or about 30% of the time, broadly matching IMGT annotations. Because HLA typing was missing for some donors at each locus, association tests included only the typed subset. Specific HLA alleles were associated with 15,000 to 20,000 TCR beta sequences at a false discovery rate of 0.05 in a later analysis. A few of the identified cytomegalovirus-associated TCR beta chains were confirmed in vitro to be specific for cytomegalovirus antigens. A further reported finding was that TCR beta sequences accurately predicted the HLA-A and HLA-B alleles for most subjects in the first cohort. Correlated functional status among segregating V segments might be attributable to linkage disequilibrium, but an unknown experimental factor could not be ruled out. According to a later analysis, parvovirus B19, influenza, CMV and Epstein-Barr virus appeared linked to several top co-occurrence clusters. Because the 87-base-pair reads could not distinguish some IMGT-functional V segments, including TRBV6-2 and TRBV6-3, those segments were excluded. The classifier was reported to diagnose cytomegalovirus status with high specificity and sensitivity in both the original cohort and the validation cohort. Roughly uniform sequencing depth across donors was assumed in presence/absence analyses, although this assumption may not hold. A cluster of highly shared sequence variants was judged likely to be a technical artifact of the sequencing pipeline. The only immune exposure information available for the cohort was CMV serostatus. The cohort was sequenced for TCR beta chains only, and without alpha or paired-chain data the features that could be detected were limited. Across donors, most TCR sequences were observed very rarely, whereas some public TCRs were present in many individuals. The authors suggested that the approach could potentially be generalized to other disease states and immunological phenotypes. The study listed approximately 150 TCR beta chains as associated with cytomegalovirus. Compared with equally common non-associated chains, HLA-associated TCR beta chains in a later analysis were more clonally expanded and had lower generation probabilities. According to a later analysis, most CMV-associated TCR beta chains appeared to be HLA-restricted, and the HLA associations seemed to be driven largely by CMV exposure. In a later genetic analysis, fewer N-insertions in productive TCRs were reported among donors in an Asian-associated ancestry cluster than the approximately 670-donor mean. Because counts were too low, seventeen rarely observed V segments, including chromosome 9 orphons, were left out of the earlier analysis of about 620 of the donors. V-gene and J-gene trimming of TCR beta chains was associated with a missense DCLRE1C variant in a later genetic analysis, and the association was replicated in an independent cohort. Strong co-occurrence of HLA alleles, especially DR and DQ, made assigning TCR associations to individual alleles difficult.

Remarks on this clone: Its target antigen remains unknown. Per-base quality was not reported, and no clone a single base away is much larger than it.

The CDR3 covers 13 residues, taking in both the cysteine and the phenylalanine. Left in the record is the CDR3 DNA by itself, 39 bases read in frame from the first base. As encoded in the germline V gene (reference sequence), CDR1 is SEHNR while CDR2 is FQNEAQ. V gives up 4 bases and J gives up 2 bases, and the segment between their germline ends measures 9 bases. In total, more than 500 healthy bone marrow donors made up the cohort. At the time of sampling, all cohort members were nominally healthy, though unrecorded immune exposures were likely present. The donor was CMV seropositive and belonged to the group of 250 to 300 seropositive cohort members. Every donor gave a peripheral blood sample, and the peripheral blood mononuclear cells from that sample were used for TCR beta sequencing. Genomic DNA was extracted from the blood cell samples with the Qiagen DNeasy Blood Extraction Kit. Library construction relied on the immunoSEQ multiplex PCR assay. For the multiplex PCR, a mixture combining 60 forward primers for TCR Vbeta segments and 13 reverse primers for TCR Jbeta segments was used. The CDR3 region of rearranged TCR beta genes was amplified from genomic DNA by a multiplex PCR assay. The Illumina HiSeq System was used to sequence the amplified TCR beta libraries as 87-base-pair reads. The authors' analysis ran thus. Across the roughly 670 repertoires, a later analysis counted approximately 75 million unique TCR beta chains, about 10 million of which were shared by at least two donors. Raw reads were error-corrected and collapsed into unique sequences by a nearest-neighbor algorithm in which closely related sequences were merged to remove PCR and sequencing errors. Alignment of CDR3 sequences to IMGT reference sequences was used to assign V, D and J gene segments. For a sequence to be retained, a match of at least six nucleotides to both a V gene segment and a J gene segment was required. Rearrangements were called productive when the CDR3 lacked stop codons and stayed in frame with V and J; all others were non-productive. CDR3 was defined by IMGT convention, running from the second conserved V-encoded cysteine to the conserved J-encoded phenylalanine. The earlier analysis of about 570 of the donors excluded any sequence lacking an unambiguous match to a single V gene segment. In an earlier analysis of 450 to 750 of the donors, a V segment was called functional when productive rearrangements were above 56.7%, and segregating when the standard deviation between donors exceeded 5%. To diagnose cytomegalovirus status from the catalog of TCR beta chain sequences, a statistical classification framework was built. In a later analysis, V and J genes were assigned by comparing TCR nucleotide sequences against IMGT/GENE-DB human TR gene sequences. The TCRdist pipeline was used in a later analysis to assign CDR3 sequences and most-parsimonious VDJ recombination scenarios. In a later analysis, each TCR beta chain was defined by its CDR3 amino acid sequence together with its V-gene family, and reads without a unique V-gene family were excluded. A later analysis removed several hundred highly shared, low-generation-probability nucleotide sequences to deal with suspected cross-contamination and a sequencing artifact. A later analysis calculated a clonal expansion index for each public chain from normalized within-repertoire ranks of inferred template counts. Generation probabilities in a later analysis came from a VDJ recombination model fitted to out-of-frame rearrangements, and those results were checked against IGoR. In a later analysis, hypergeometric tests were used to score TCR-TCR, TCR-HLA and TCR-CMV co-occurrence, with a repertoire-size bias correction applied to TCR pairs. In a later analysis, false discovery rates were estimated by permuting HLA or CMV assignments 20 times. A later analysis grouped co-occurring TCRs with DBSCAN, adding TCRdist sequence similarity when clustering within HLA-allele-positive subsets. Repertoires with fewer than 30,000 or more than 120,000 public chains, plus five repertoires with anomalous nucleotide sharing, were excluded from co-occurrence clustering. In TCRdb, the immuneACCESS table is reduced to in-frame sequences with V and J assigned. These tables do not hold every clone; where another copy was compared, an unresolved V gene accounts for under half, and the others remain unexplained. The V and J calls and clone size were taken over from that table, and D and trimming were inferred from the DNA. This sample has 65,000 to 95,000 clones in its table, and over 75% of those were observed once. The ten largest clonotypes hold roughly 2.6% of the sample.

Source material: PBMCs. The TCR was taken from a male donor in good health and CMV-seropositive. The chain joins TRBV7-9 to TRBJ2-7; TRBD2 is a weak D gene call, 5 bases matching. The nucleotide sequence is TGTGCCAGCAGCTACCGGGATGCCTACGAGCAGTACTTC. The translation is CASSYRDAYEQYF.